This T cell receptor beta chain was observed in a study of shared clonotypes between healthy human individuals. Naive CD8 cells lacked CD45RO and underwent positive selection for CCR7, leaving out terminally differentiated effector memory CD45RA+ cells. There were no recent acute infections or vaccinations among the donors, who were healthy HIV-negative adults. Authors' data handling: ImmunoSEQ junction-only sequences lacked quality scores, so their filtering differed. Measured with immunoSEQ multiplex PCR; TCRdb has only the in-frame clones, and not every one. V and J calls and clone size are copied from that table; D and trimming were computed from the DNA. The sample holds some 1,900,000 clones; roughly 95% are singletons and the top ten take 0.9% to 1.5%. Sequencing was done on a sample of naive CD8+ T cells sorted from blood. The clonotype comes from a man younger than 30 in good health.

CDR3 in DNA: TGCAGCGTTGTGAGCCCCCGGGGGCAGGGTAGCTCGGCCCTCCACTTT. This encodes CSVVSPRGQGSSALHF. The chain recombines TRBV29-1 with TRBJ1-6, with D possibly being TRBD1 (6 bases). This CDR3 region has 16 residues. V was pared by 4 bases and J by 14 bases, with 27 bases between. Germline-derived CDR1 and CDR2 are SQVTM and ANQGSEA.